Sequencing of this T cell receptor beta chain was carried out in a study of T cells in Graves' hyperthyroidism and ophthalmopathy. Study-wide findings and caveats: In the blood, most expanded thyroid clonotypes above 0.001 appeared as well. Researchers report that a 13 V-J model separated ophthalmopathy from stable hyperthyroidism.

This clonotype was detected ten times or more. The antigen is not known. The CDR3 is 13 amino acids. Germline V gene lookup returns CDR1 SGHVS and CDR2 FQNEAQ. Trimming stripped 4 bases from V and 2 bases from J, with 9 bases between. RNA transcripts yielded amplified TCR beta CDR3 regions. The primer set for the first-round RT-PCR of the TCR CDR3 was HTBI. TCRdb re-derived calls from the multiplex PCR reads in MiXCR, one entry per CDR3 protein. Of about 720,000 distinct CDR3 sequences listed, about 15% are singletons. The sample consisted of blood. The receptor's source is a man between 18 and 29 years old with Graves' hyperthyroidism. The chain couples TRBV7-8 to TRBJ2-7; perhaps TRBD1 as D (6 bases). CDR3 sequence reads: CASSSGQPYEQYF. The CDR3 coding sequence is TGTGCCAGCAGCTCAGGACAGCCCTACGAGCAGTACTTC.